This record covers a single T cell receptor (beta chain). Its antigen is as yet unknown. The entry originates in a study of cytomegalovirus exposure and HLA in healthy donors. Study-wide points: V- and J-gene trimming in TCR beta was tied to a missense DCLRE1C variant by an analysis performed later. Presence/absence analyses assumed roughly uniform sequencing depth across donors, which may not hold.

The donors (healthy individuals) were bone marrow donors. The PCR used 60 Vbeta and 13 Jbeta primers. Here immunoSEQ multiplex PCR was the method, and the copy in TCRdb shows in-frame clones only, minus some. The listing contains around 100,000 clones. V shed 0 bases and J 4 bases; nucleotides not matched to a gene: 16. The CDR3 totals 19 residues. The germline CDR1 and CDR2 sequences are SGDLS and YYNGEE. Sequenced material: PBMCs. The J gene is TRBJ2-1, the V gene TRBV9, with TRBD2 matching over 7 bases. This receptor was identified in a woman aged 25-40 years in good health and CMV-seronegative. In DNA, the CDR3 is TGTGCCAGCAGCGTAGGTCACGGGGGGAGACGGACGGGGTACAATGAGCAGTTCTTC. Its protein product is CASSVGHGGRRTGYNEQFF.